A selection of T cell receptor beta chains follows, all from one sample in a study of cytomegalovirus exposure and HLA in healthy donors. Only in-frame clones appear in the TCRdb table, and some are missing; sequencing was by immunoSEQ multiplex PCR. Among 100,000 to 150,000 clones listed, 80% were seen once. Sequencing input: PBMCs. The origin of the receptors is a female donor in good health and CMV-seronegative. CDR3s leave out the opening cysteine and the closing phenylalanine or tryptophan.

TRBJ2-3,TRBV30,AWSTQGADTQY
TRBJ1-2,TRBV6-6,ASSPTGTGNGYT
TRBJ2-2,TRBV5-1,ASSPPWGQNTGELF
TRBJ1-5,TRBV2,ASSGTGAGNQPQH
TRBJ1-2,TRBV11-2,ASSSHLGNYGYT
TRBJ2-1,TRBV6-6,ASRGVRGQF
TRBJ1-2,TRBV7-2,ASSLGQVYGYT
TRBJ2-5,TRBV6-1,ASSPTGETQY
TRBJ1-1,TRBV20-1,SARMNTEAF
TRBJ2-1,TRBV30,AWSPLMGGVAYNEQF
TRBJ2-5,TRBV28,ASSLHRGRDRTQY
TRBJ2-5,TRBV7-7,ASSATRSETQY
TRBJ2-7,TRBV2,ASSVASGSLYEQY
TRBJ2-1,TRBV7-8,ASSLSGVACWF
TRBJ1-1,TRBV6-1,ASTQAMEGAEAF
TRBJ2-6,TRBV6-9,ASWASGGSSGANVLT
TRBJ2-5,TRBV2,ASSTGSSRQETQY
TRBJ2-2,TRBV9,ASSVGRENTGELF
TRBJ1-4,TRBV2,ASIGTGDATNEKLF
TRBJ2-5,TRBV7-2,ASSFRTSRETQY
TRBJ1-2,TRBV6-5,ASSYGGGQGRGYT
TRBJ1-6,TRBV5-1,ASSLGAGNSPLH
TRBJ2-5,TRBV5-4,ASSPEIIGETQY
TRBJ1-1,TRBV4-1,ASSPGTGDLNTEAF
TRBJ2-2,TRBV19,ASSITQGSGELF
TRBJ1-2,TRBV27,ASKEGGLANYGYT
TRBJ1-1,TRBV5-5,ASSSWTGSTEAF
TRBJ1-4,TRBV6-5,ASSYNGQEEKLF
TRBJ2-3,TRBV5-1,ASSRTRATDTQY
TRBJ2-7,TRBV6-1,ASSEYWDSSYEQY
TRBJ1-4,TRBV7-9,ASSRRGQREKLF
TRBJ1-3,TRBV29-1,SVDGSSGNTIY
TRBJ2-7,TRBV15,ATSRGGSRDYEQY
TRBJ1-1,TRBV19,ASKSGGSGTEAF
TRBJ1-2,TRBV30,AWSARRGYEENT
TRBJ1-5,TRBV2,ASSRQGNNQPQH
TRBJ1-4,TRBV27,ASSFNLPATNEKLF
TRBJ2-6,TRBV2,ASSEDRHGANVLT
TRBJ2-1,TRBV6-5,ASSSGRGGHNEQF
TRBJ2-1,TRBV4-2,ASSQDEKMNEQF
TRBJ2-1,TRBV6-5,ASSPDRGLYNEQF
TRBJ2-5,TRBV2,ASSEEQFQETQY
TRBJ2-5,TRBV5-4,ASSRAPTHRETQY
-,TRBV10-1,ASSERWGDEQY
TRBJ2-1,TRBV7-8,ASSLADSGSSGEQF
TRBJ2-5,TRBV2,ASRSRSETQY
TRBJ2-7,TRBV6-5,ASSFVRGNEQY
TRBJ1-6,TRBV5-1,ASSPGHSPLH
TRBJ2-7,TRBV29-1,SVLGQGDYEQY
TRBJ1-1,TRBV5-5,ASSLGVGKGQGNTEAF
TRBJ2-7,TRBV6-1,ASGQGSYEQY
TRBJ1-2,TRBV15,ATSRDGRGTGSDYGYT
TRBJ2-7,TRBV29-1,SVELGHTGPEQY
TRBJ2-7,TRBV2,ASSESPAYEQY